The TCR beta chain under discussion was sequenced for a study of blood T cell repertoires in COVID-19. This table comes from immunoSEQ multiplex PCR, and its TCRdb copy is limited to in-frame clones, with some not included. This table has about 260,000 clones, approximately 83% appearing once. Germline loops: CDR1 SEHNR, CDR2 FQNEAQ (reference sequence). The CDR3 runs 16 residues. V was clipped by 2 bases and J by 4 bases; unmatched bases: 5. The origin of this receptor is a woman between 50 and 59 years old who had recovered from COVID-19. J is TRBJ2-1 and V is TRBV7-9; TRBD2 matches 10 bases. The specimen was peripheral blood. CDR3 coding DNA: TGTGCCAGCAGCTTACAGACTAGCGGGTGGTACAATGAGCAGTTCTTC. This encodes CASSLQTSGWYNEQFF.